The sequence of this T cell receptor beta chain was determined in a study of cytomegalovirus exposure and HLA in healthy donors. PCR primers comprised 60 Vbeta and 13 Jbeta primers. Sequenced by immunoSEQ multiplex PCR; TCRdb stores in-frame clones only, minus some. The table records roughly 200,000 clones, around nine tenths of them present only once. Participants comprised healthy donors of bone marrow. As regards this clone: Its target is unknown.

Notes on the study in general: Both high specificity and high sensitivity reportedly marked the classifier's diagnosis of cytomegalovirus status. In the analysis, some V segments, TRBV6-2 and TRBV6-3 included, were excluded as indistinguishable.

Germline CDR1 and CDR2: LGHNA and YNFKEQ. Germline trimming cut 0 bases from V and 3 bases from J; bases unmatched to any gene: 9. This CDR3 has 17 residues. Sequencing used PBMCs. The chain uses TRBV4-2 and TRBJ2-7, with TRBD2 matching 9 bases. The receptor's source is a woman aged 18-29 years in good health and CMV-seronegative. CDR3 DNA: TGTGCCAGCAGCCAAGATGGGGCGGGGGGGTCGAACTACGAGCAGTACTTC. Its protein is CASSQDGAGGSNYEQYF.